These 30 T cell receptor beta chains share one sample of origin, sequenced in a study of blood T cell repertoires in COVID-19. The assay was immunoSEQ multiplex PCR, and TCRdb's table has in-frame clones only and misses some. Here the sample spans about 260,000 clones, around 84% being singletons. Sequencing was performed on PBMCs or T cells enriched from blood (not recorded which). All receptors come from a man aged 30 to 45 with acute COVID-19.

This clone was counted a few times. The chain is built from TRBV2 and TRBJ2-3; 11 nucleotides match TRBD2. The CDR3 spans 15 residues. Germline trimming cut 5 bases from V and 3 bases from J; bases unmatched to any gene: 4. Per the germline V gene, CDR1 is SNHLY and CDR2 is FYNNEI. CDR3 in amino acids: CASSLTSGATDTQYF. Here the CDR3 DNA reads TGTGCCAGCAGTCTGACTAGCGGGGCTACAGATACGCAGTATTTT.

The rearrangement joins TRBV10-3 to TRBJ2-3; 8 bases agree with TRBD2. CDR1 and CDR2 (germline): ENHRY, SYGVKD. The CDR3 length is 17 residues. Trimming at V came to 4 bases and at J to 0 bases, leaving 9 bases not matched to a gene. The CDR3 DNA reads TGTGCCATCAGTGGGGGCTTGGCTAGCGGGAGCACAGATACGCAGTATTTT. It is translated as CAISGGLASGSTDTQYF.

The chain combines TRBV7-9 with TRBJ1-2, with 9 bases fitting TRBD1. Looked up from germline, CDR1 is SEHNR and CDR2 is FQNEAQ (reference sequence). This CDR3 has 16 residues. With V trimmed by 1 base and J by 0 bases, 3 bases remained unmatched. This CDR3 is CASSLGGQGANYGYTF. CDR3 nucleotides: TGTGCCAGCAGCTTAGGGGGACAGGGCGCTAACTATGGCTACACCTTC.

The chain is built from TRBV6-2 or TRBV6-3 and TRBJ1-5; 8 bases are shared with TRBD1. V shed 2 bases, J shed 6 bases, and the junction held 9 bases outside the gene matches. The length of the CDR3 is 16 residues. CDR1 and CDR2 (germline): MNHEY, SVGEGT. The CDR3 nucleotides are TGTGCCAGCAGTTACGGGGCAGGGGGCTTTGGTCAGCCCCAGCATTTT. This codes for CASSYGAGGFGQPQHF.

As DNA, the CDR3 is TGTGCCAGCAGCTTGGTCAGTAAGGATACGCAGTATTTT. Amino acids: CASSLVSKDTQYF. The chain has TRBV5-4 and TRBJ2-3; D uncertain. Looked up from germline, CDR1 is SGHNT and CDR2 is YYREEE (reference sequence). The CDR3 contains 13 residues. Trimming took 0 bases from V and 6 from J, leaving 8 bases between them.

This chain links TRBV6-5 with TRBJ1-2; no clear D. Trimming took off 0 bases at V and 8 bases at J, with 10 bases between the two ends. Germline V gives CDR1 MNHEY, CDR2 SVGAGI. There are 13 residues in the CDR3. The CDR3 loop reads CASSYSRGNGYTF. The CDR3 region has the DNA TGTGCCAGCAGTTACTCCAGAGGGAACGGCTACACCTTC.

This rearrangement joins TRBV6-5 to TRBJ1-2; no firm D call. CDR1 MNHEY and CDR2 SVGAGI come from the germline V gene. The CDR3 is 13 residues long. The ends were cut back, 4 bases at V and 8 bases at J, with 14 bases in the middle. The CDR3 DNA reads TGTGCCAGCAGTTGGGAGGCCGAAGGAGGCTACACCTTC. As protein: CASSWEAEGGYTF.

The J gene is TRBJ1-2, the V gene TRBV7-8; 7 bases match TRBD1. The CDR3 covers 17 residues. Trimming cost V 2 bases and J 2 bases; bases outside gene matches: 11. Per germline, CDR1 SGHVS and CDR2 FQNEAQ. In nucleotides, the CDR3 is TGTGCCAGCAGCTTAATGGGACAGCAGTCAGGGAACTATGGCTACACCTTC. It codes for CASSLMGQQSGNYGYTF.

The chain recombines TRBV4-3 with TRBJ1-5; D remains unclear. The germline V gene has CDR1 LGHNA and CDR2 YSLEER. The CDR3 runs to 14 residues. V was shortened by 1 base and J by 6 bases, with 10 bases between the two germline ends. DNA of the CDR3: TGCGCCAGCAGCCAAGGCCGGGCGGGTCAGCCCCAGCATTTT. Translation gives CASSQGRAGQPQHF.

This chain connects TRBV28 to TRBJ1-4; 8 bases fit TRBD1. Looked up from germline, CDR1 is MDHEN and CDR2 is SYDVKM. The CDR3 is made up of 16 amino acids. V was pared by 6 bases and J by 7 bases, with 13 bases of the junction left unmatched. The CDR3 bases are TGTGCCAGCAGCCCCGGAACAGGGGGTAGAGTTGAAAAACTGTTTTTT. Amino acids: CASSPGTGGRVEKLFF.

The chain combines TRBV6-5 with TRBJ1-2; TRBD1 is a possible D gene (5 bases). V lost 2 bases and J 8 bases, leaving 12 bases between the germline ends. From germline, CDR1 is MNHEY and CDR2 SVGAGI. The CDR3 is 13 residues long. The CDR3 is CASSYRGIGGYTF. The CDR3 DNA reads as TGTGCCAGCAGTTACCGGGGGATTGGGGGCTACACCTTC.

The chain uses TRBV28 and TRBJ2-7, with D possibly TRBD1 on 7 matching bases. The V and J ends lost 3 bases and 6 bases respectively, with 12 bases between them. This CDR3 has 13 amino acids. From germline, CDR1 is MDHEN and CDR2 SYDVKM. CDR3 coding DNA: TGTGCCAGCAGTTTGTACAGGGGAGGCGAGCAGTACGTC. Translated: CASSLYRGGEQYV.

This clone was picked up one time. One end of the junction fails to match germline, which may point to a read error. The rearrangement uses TRBV5-1 and TRBJ2-3; TRBD2 is a possible D gene (6 bases). Germline values: CDR1 SGHRS, CDR2 YFSETQ. The CDR3 extends over 16 amino acids. Written as DNA, the CDR3 is TGTGCCAGCAGCTTGAGCGGGTCCTCTAGCACAGATACGCAGTATTTT. Translated, it gives CASSLSGSSSTDTQYF.

The gene calls are TRBV11-3 and TRBJ1-1, with TRBD1 as a possible D gene (6 bases). Between the trimmed V and J ends, which lost 5 bases and 2 bases, there was a span of 9 bases. Germline assignment: CDR1 SGHNT and CDR2 YENEEA. This CDR3 is 13 amino acids long. CDR3 nucleotides: TGTGCCAGCAGCCCGGGGACAAACACTGAAGCTTTCTTT. Protein: CASSPGTNTEAFF.

V gene TRBV12-3 or TRBV12-4 combines with J gene TRBJ2-2; no definite D call. V was cut by 5 bases and J by 7 bases, with 8 bases left in between. The CDR3 has 12 amino acids. The CDR3 DNA reads TGTGCCAGCAGTCCGCTCGGCGGGGAGCTGTTTTTT. This codes for CASSPLGGELFF.

This clone appeared a single time. The rearrangement joins TRBV5-8 to TRBJ1-2; D remains unclear. V was shortened by 4 bases and J by 6 bases, with 19 bases between the two germline ends. Looked up from germline, CDR1 is SGHTS and CDR2 is YDEGEE. The CDR3 has 15 amino acids. The CDR3 sequence: CASSRSGSRRDGYTF. In DNA, the CDR3 is TGTGCCAGCAGCCGGTCCGGGTCTCGTCGAGATGGCTACACCTTC.

This clone was counted only a few times. V usage is TRBV5-4 and J usage is TRBJ1-5; no clear D gene. Germline CDR1 is SGHNT and CDR2 is YYREEE (reference sequence). This CDR3 comprises 15 residues. Trimming stripped 0 bases from V and 5 bases from J, with 12 bases between. Written as DNA, the CDR3 is TGTGCCAGCAGCTTGGACGGCGGCAGCCATCAGCCCCAGCATTTT. Its protein is CASSLDGGSHQPQHF.

The rearrangement uses TRBV7-2 and TRBJ1-5; 9 bases align to TRBD1. V lost 1 base and J lost 6; bases outside the gene matches: 4. There are 15 residues in the CDR3. The V gene's germline CDR1 is SGHTA and CDR2 FQGNSA. CDR3 sequence reads: CASSLVGQGTQPQHF. The CDR3 coding sequence is TGTGCCAGCAGCTTAGTGGGACAGGGAACTCAGCCCCAGCATTTT.

This chain joins TRBV7-9 and TRBJ1-2; tentative D call: TRBD1 (6 bases). The CDR3 covers 13 residues. Germline CDR1 reads SEHNR; CDR2 reads FQNEAQ (reference sequence). With 3 bases removed from V and 6 bases from J, the gap between germline ends came to 11 bases. CDR3 DNA sequence: TGTGCCAGCAGCTTTCAGGGGTTGGATGGCTACACCTTC. This codes for CASSFQGLDGYTF.

This chain joins TRBV18 and TRBJ2-5; the D gene is possibly TRBD1 (6 bases). The V end was cut by 4 bases, the J end by 3 bases, with 9 bases between. Germline V gives CDR1 KGHSH, CDR2 LQKENI. The CDR3 consists of 13 residues. As DNA, the CDR3 is TGTGCCAGCTCACTAGACAGGAAAGAGACCCAGTACTTC. Protein sequence: CASSLDRKETQYF.

The chain has TRBV27 and TRBJ2-2; a weak D match, TRBD1 (7 bases). Germline V CDR1 and CDR2: MNHEY, SMNVEV (reference sequence). Trimming took off 6 bases at V and 6 bases at J, with 17 bases between the two ends. The CDR3 is 15 amino acids. CDR3 in DNA: TGTGCCAGCAGCGGACAGGAGGGAGCGGCCGGGGAGCTGTTTTTT. This translates into CASSGQEGAAGELFF.

The gene calls are TRBV3-1 (or the pseudogene TRBV3-2) and TRBJ2-2; the match to TRBD1 covers 8 bases. Trimming cost V 8 bases and J 7 bases; bases outside gene matches: 12. Germline V lookup: CDR1 LGHDT, CDR2 YNNKEL (reference sequence). The CDR3 has 15 amino acids. The CDR3 DNA is TGTGCCAGCGAGGGGCAGGGGGCGCGCGGCGGGGAGCTGTTTTTT. Translation: CASEGQGARGGELFF.

This chain uses TRBV3-1 (or the pseudogene TRBV3-2) with TRBJ2-3; D is undetermined. Germline lookup yields CDR1 LGHDT and CDR2 YNNKEL (reference sequence). The CDR3 has 15 residues. V lost 1 base and J lost 6, with 14 bases in between. The CDR3 DNA reads as TGTGCCAGCAGCCAAGGGCTTGGGCCTTTGGATACGCAGTATTTT. It specifies CASSQGLGPLDTQYF.

The chain combines TRBV25-1 with TRBJ2-5, with 11 bases aligning to TRBD1. The germline gives CDR1 MGHDK, CDR2 SYGVNS. The CDR3 extends over 14 amino acids. Trimming removed 6 bases from V and 5 bases from J; junction bases left unmatched: 5. The DNA of the CDR3 is TGTGCCAGCAGCCAGGACAGGGGGCAGGAGACCCAGTACTTC. It codes for CASSQDRGQETQYF. The whole variable domain, remainder taken from reference TRBV25-1 and TRBJ2-5, is EADIYQTPRYLVIGTGKKITLECSQTMGHDKMYWYQQDPGMELHLIHYSYGVNSTEKGDLSSESTVSRIRTEHFPLTLESARPSHTSQYLCASSQDRGQETQYFGPGTRLLVL.

DNA of the CDR3: TGCAGTGCCAGTGACAGGAAAAACATTCAGTACTTC. Its translation: CSASDRKNIQYF. V is TRBV20-1 and J is TRBJ2-4; TRBD1 is a possible D gene (6 bases). The CDR3 is 12 amino acids. Germline V lookup: CDR1 DFQATT, CDR2 SNEGSKA (reference sequence). V lost 6 bases, J lost 4 bases, and 10 bases lay in between.

This chain connects TRBV5-6 to TRBJ1-6; the D gene is possibly TRBD1 (5 bases). V dropped 3 bases and J dropped 6 bases, with 13 bases sitting between them. This CDR3 has 15 amino acids. The germline V gene has CDR1 SGHDT and CDR2 YYEEEE. The CDR3 loop is CASSSGRGLNSPLHF. The CDR3 coding sequence is TGTGCCAGCAGCTCGGGGCGGGGACTTAATTCACCCCTCCACTTT.

The rearrangement joins TRBV2 to TRBJ2-1, with TRBD2 matching 13 bases. J lost 5 bases, V lost 6 bases, and 7 bases had no gene match. CDR1 is SNHLY and CDR2 is FYNNEI in the germline V gene. This CDR3 is 16 amino acids long. DNA of the CDR3: TGTGCCAGCAGACAAACTAGCGGGGGGGTACACAATGAGCAGTTCTTC. Its protein is CASRQTSGGVHNEQFF.

On this clone itself: The junction differs from germline at one of its ends, possibly a read error. V and J are TRBV5-1 and TRBJ1-3; TRBD1 aligns across 7 bases. The CDR3 spans 16 residues. Germline CDR1 SGHRS, CDR2 YFSETQ. The CDR3 is CASSRRQGRGGNTIYF. Here the CDR3 DNA reads TGTGCCAGCAGCAGACGACAGGGACGCGGCGGAAACACCATATATTTT.

This clone has a single count. This sequence joins TRBV5-4 and TRBJ2-1; weak D call: TRBD2 (6 bases). CDR3 length: 18 residues. Trimming cost V 1 base and J 0 bases, with 17 bases left between them. Germline CDR1 is SGHNT and CDR2 is YYREEE (reference sequence). DNA of the CDR3: TGTGCCAGCAGCTTGTGGCGGGGCCGATCCTTCTCCTACAATGAGCAGTTCTTC. Its protein product is CASSLWRGRSFSYNEQFF.

The chain is built from TRBV6-4 and TRBJ2-7; 7 positions agree with TRBD1. V lost 9 bases, J lost 1 base, and 12 bases stayed unmatched. The CDR3 contains 15 residues. Germline V gene data show CDR1 as MRHNA and CDR2 as SNTAGT. This CDR3 reads CASNYRDSRSYEQYV. DNA for the CDR3: TGTGCCAGTAATTACCGGGACAGTCGATCCTACGAGCAGTACGTC.